Below are 8 T cell receptor beta chains sequenced from a single sample in a study of blood T cell repertoires in COVID-19. Produced via immunoSEQ multiplex PCR; TCRdb's table is partial and in-frame only. Of approximately 100,000 clones in the sample, around nine tenths were seen once. The sample comprised peripheral blood. The receptors originated from a man in his 70s with acute or convalescent COVID-19.

The CDR3 spells CASTHRGQPSGNTIYF. For the CDR3, the DNA is TGTGCCAGCACCCACCGGGGACAACCCTCTGGAAACACCATATATTTT. The chain joins TRBV3-1 (or the pseudogene TRBV3-2) to TRBJ1-3; a possible D gene is TRBD1 (6 bases). The CDR3 consists of 16 residues. V was trimmed by 7 bases and J by 0 bases, leaving 16 bases between them. CDR1 and CDR2 (germline): LGHDT, YNNKEL (reference sequence).

The V gene is TRBV30, the J gene TRBJ1-6; possible D gene TRBD1, 6 bases. The germline CDR1 and CDR2 sequences are GTSNPN and SVGIG (reference sequence). V was shortened by 6 bases and J by 7 bases, with 13 bases between the two germline ends. The CDR3 is 13 residues long. The CDR3 spells CACLGGLNSPLHF. DNA for the CDR3: TGTGCCTGCCTAGGGGGTCTCAATTCACCCCTCCACTTT. Based on the CDR3 plus reference TRBV30 and TRBJ1-6, the full variable domain is SQTIHQWPATLVQPVGSPLSLECTVEGTSNPNLYWYRQAAGRGLQLLFYSVGIGQISSEVPQNLSASRPQDRQFILSSKKLLLSDSGFYLCACLGGLNSPLHFGNGTRLTVT.

This chain connects TRBV6-5 to TRBJ2-7; D possibly corresponds to TRBD1 (6 bases). The CDR3 totals 15 residues. Germline CDR1 reads MNHEY; CDR2 reads SVGAGI. Trimming took 5 bases from V and 4 from J, leaving 18 bases between them. The CDR3 coding sequence is TGTGCCAGCAGTACTAGGACAGATACTTTATACGAGCAGTACTTC. Amino acid sequence: CASSTRTDTLYEQYF.

This chain's CDR3 is CASSVDSGATYEQYF. For the CDR3, the DNA is TGTGCCAGCAGCGTAGACAGCGGGGCTACCTACGAGCAGTACTTC. This rearrangement joins TRBV9 to TRBJ2-7; 7 nucleotides align to TRBD2. Germline trimming cut 0 bases from V and 2 bases from J; bases unmatched to any gene: 5. CDR3 size: 15 residues. Germline V CDR1 and CDR2: SGDLS, YYNGEE.

The J gene is TRBJ1-1, the V gene TRBV5-1; 7 bases are shared with TRBD1. The CDR3 loop spans 16 amino acids. Per germline, CDR1 SGHRS and CDR2 YFSETQ. V lost 0 bases and J lost 4; bases outside the gene matches: 9. CDR3: CASSLVGGGAGTEAFF. The DNA of the CDR3 is TGCGCCAGCAGCTTGGTTGGAGGGGGCGCGGGCACTGAAGCTTTCTTT.

This clone was counted a single time. The J gene is TRBJ2-3, the V gene TRBV25-1; 8 nucleotides align to TRBD1. The CDR3 length is 17 residues. The junction had 12 bases not matched to a gene; V was cut back by 3 bases and J by 4 bases. CDR1 and CDR2 (germline): MGHDK, SYGVNS. The CDR3 nucleotides are TGTGCCAGCAGTGATCTGAGGGACAGGAATGGTCCAGATACGCAGTATTTT. Protein product: CASSDLRDRNGPDTQYF.

This rearrangement joins TRBV19 to TRBJ2-7; a weak D match, TRBD2 (6 bases). The CDR3 is 14 residues long. Trimming left V 6 bases short and J 3 bases short, with 15 bases between. Germline CDR1 reads LNHDA; CDR2 reads SQIVND (reference sequence). In nucleotides, the CDR3 is TGTGCCAGTAGACCAACCGGGACTGGCTACGAGCAGTACTTC. Translated, it gives CASRPTGTGYEQYF.

CDR3 DNA sequence: TGTGCCAGCAGTCAGGGGACAGGGGACAATTCACCCCTCCACTTT. This codes for CASSQGTGDNSPLHF. The rearrangement joins TRBV6-5 to TRBJ1-6; TRBD1 matches 10 bases. Trimming at V came to 5 bases and at J to 7 bases, leaving 5 bases not matched to a gene. Germline V gene lookup returns CDR1 MNHEY and CDR2 SVGAGI. The CDR3 has 15 amino acids.